This TCR beta chain was observed in a study of cytomegalovirus exposure and HLA in healthy donors. In the study overall: Researchers previously reported finding about 110 million unique TCR beta sequences from 150 million to 200 million T cells. Study findings and constraints: Most TCR sequences were uncommon, yet certain public TCRs appeared in many donors. Across all donors, roughly uniform sequencing depth was an assumption of the presence/absence analyses. From TCR beta sequences, most subjects' HLA-A and HLA-B alleles were reportedly predicted accurately.

Primers included in the PCR were 60 Vbeta and 13 Jbeta primers. Only in-frame clones appear in the TCRdb table, and some are missing; sequencing was by immunoSEQ multiplex PCR. Of about 200,000 clones in the sample, under 90% were seen once. For this clone: Its antigen remains unidentified.

Trimming cost V 7 bases and J 5 bases; bases outside gene matches: 5. The CDR3 is 13 amino acids. Germline V gene sequence: CDR1 SGHVS, CDR2 FQNEAQ. Sequencing was done on a sample of PBMCs. The chain couples TRBV7-8 to TRBJ2-7; 10 nucleotides agree with TRBD1. The clonotype comes from a boy under 10 years old in good health and CMV-seronegative. CDR3 nucleotide sequence: TGTGCCAGCACCCGGGACAGGGGACACGAGCAGTACTTC. It translates to CASTRDRGHEQYF.